The present TCR beta chain was sequenced within a study of blood T cell repertoires in COVID-19. At the level of the study: Donors in the United States, Italy and Spain gave samples during acute or convalescent COVID-19. The cDNA or gDNA used as material had been derived from T cells, B-cell-depleted T cells, or PBMCs.

Those enrolled, adults aged roughly 18 to 95 years, came from 20 to 25 US areas. Two negative PCRs, clearance, or symptom resolution characterized the recovered Cohort 3 donors. Assay used: immunoSEQ multiplex PCR; TCRdb lists only in-frame clones, some missing. Among some 330,000 clones listed, approximately 88% were seen once. The germline V and J ends were trimmed by 0 bases and 2 bases, with 11 bases remaining between them. This CDR3 contains 16 residues. Germline V gene data show CDR1 as MNHEY and CDR2 as SVGEGT. The sample taken for sequencing was PBMCs or T cells enriched from blood (not recorded which). This chain links TRBV6-2 or TRBV6-3 with TRBJ1-5; perhaps TRBD1 as D (6 bases). The sequence was collected from a man in his thirties or forties who had recovered from COVID-19. CDR3 sequence reads: CASSYSSRGGNQPQHF. The CDR3 nucleotides read TGTGCCAGCAGTTACTCGTCCAGGGGCGGCAATCAGCCCCAGCATTTT.